These T cell receptor beta chains were read from a single sample in a study of blood T cells in healthy people across ages. TCRdb redid the calling of the 5' RACE reads with MiXCR, one entry per CDR3 protein. The data show under 1,100,000 distinct CDR3 sequences, with approximately 26% seen just once and about 0.69% held by the top ten. Separately, the same data were catalogued under a study of T cells of mothers and their children.

Sample: blood. The receptors shown here come from a girl between 2 and 10 years old in good health. Each CDR3 is given with its conserved first and last residue. D genes are given only for firm matches. Size values are once, few and many counts, or a class for expanded clones, and some rows have none.

D gene: .; clone size: .; V gene: TRBV28; J gene: TRBJ2-4; CDR3 DNA: TGTGCCAGCAGTTTAAGGCCCGGGACGGGGATAGCCAAAAACATTCAGTACTTC; CDR3 protein: CASSLRPGTGIAKNIQYF
D gene: .; clone size: few; V gene: TRBV28; J gene: TRBJ2-7; CDR3 DNA: TGTGCCAGCAGTTTCCCACCTGACATGGGACGCTACGAGCAGTACTTC; CDR3 protein: CASSFPPDMGRYEQYF
D gene: .; clone size: few; V gene: TRBV24-1; J gene: TRBJ2-7; CDR3 DNA: TGTGCCACCAGTGATTTGCGAATCTACGAGCAGTACTTC; CDR3 protein: CATSDLRIYEQYF
D gene: TRBD1; clone size: .; V gene: TRBV3-1; J gene: TRBJ2-1; CDR3 DNA: TGTGCCAGCAGCCACTCCAGGACAGGGTATTATGAGCAGTTCTTC; CDR3 protein: CASSHSRTGYYEQFF
D gene: .; clone size: .; V gene: TRBV7-9; J gene: TRBJ2-5; CDR3 DNA: TGTGCCAGCAGCCTTAACACAGGATCAGAGACCCAGTACTTC; CDR3 protein: CASSLNTGSETQYF
D gene: .; clone size: .; V gene: TRBV6-2/TRBV6-3; J gene: TRBJ2-7; CDR3 DNA: TGTGCCAGCAGTTTACAGACAGGTATCTACGAGCAGTACTTC; CDR3 protein: CASSLQTGIYEQYF
D gene: TRBD1; clone size: .; V gene: TRBV20-1; J gene: TRBJ1-5; CDR3 DNA: TGCAGGGAAGGACAGGGGGCGGATCAGCCCCAGCATTTT; CDR3 protein: CREGQGADQPQHF
D gene: .; clone size: many; V gene: TRBV12-3/TRBV12-4; J gene: TRBJ1-3; CDR3 DNA: TGTGCCAGCAGCCGGGACTCCAGCTCTGGAAACACCATATATTTT; CDR3 protein: CASSRDSSSGNTIYF
D gene: .; clone size: few; V gene: TRBV12-3/TRBV12-4; J gene: TRBJ2-7; CDR3 DNA: TGTGCCAGCGGCCGGGGGACCGAGCAGTACTTC; CDR3 protein: CASGRGTEQYF
D gene: .; clone size: .; V gene: TRBV4-1; J gene: TRBJ2-1; CDR3 DNA: TGCGCCAGCAGCCAAGATTCCCCGGTTAGCTCCTACAACGAGCAGTTCTTC; CDR3 protein: CASSQDSPVSSYNEQFF
D gene: .; clone size: .; V gene: TRBV29-1; J gene: TRBJ1-2; CDR3 DNA: TGCAGCGTTGAGAGGAGGGGTTTTCATGGCTACACCTTC; CDR3 protein: CSVERRGFHGYTF
D gene: .; clone size: few; V gene: TRBV12-3/TRBV12-4; J gene: TRBJ1-2; CDR3 DNA: TGTGCCAGCAGTTTACCTGCCTATGGCTACACCTTC; CDR3 protein: CASSLPAYGYTF
D gene: TRBD1; clone size: .; V gene: TRBV5-1; J gene: TRBJ2-5; CDR3 DNA: TGCGCCAGCAGCTCGGGTGGACAGGGGGAGGAGACCCAGTACTTC; CDR3 protein: CASSSGGQGEETQYF
D gene: TRBD2; clone size: .; V gene: TRBV5-1; J gene: TRBJ2-1; CDR3 DNA: TGCGCCAGCAGCTACGGACGGGGGGGGTATGAGCAGTTCTTC; CDR3 protein: CASSYGRGGYEQFF
D gene: TRBD2; clone size: .; V gene: TRBV12-3/TRBV12-4; J gene: TRBJ2-2; CDR3 DNA: TGTGCCAGCAGGCATGGACTAGCGGGGACGGGCACCGGGGAGCTGTTTTTT; CDR3 protein: CASRHGLAGTGTGELFF
D gene: .; clone size: .; V gene: TRBV12-3/TRBV12-4; J gene: TRBJ1-3; CDR3 DNA: TGTGCCAGCAAAGGTGGAAACACCATATATTTT; CDR3 protein: CASKGGNTIYF
D gene: .; clone size: .; V gene: TRBV3-1; J gene: TRBJ2-2; CDR3 DNA: TGTGCCAGCAGCCCCTCCACCGGGCAGGCGAACACCGGGGAGCTGTTTTTT; CDR3 protein: CASSPSTGQANTGELFF
D gene: .; clone size: .; V gene: TRBV7-3; J gene: TRBJ2-4; CDR3 DNA: TGTGCCAGCAGCTTAGGCCTGCTGGAAAACATTCAGTACTTC; CDR3 protein: CASSLGLLENIQYF
D gene: .; clone size: few; V gene: TRBV7-9; J gene: TRBJ1-2; CDR3 DNA: TGTGCCAGCCGTAAGGGAGACTATGGCTACACCTTC; CDR3 protein: CASRKGDYGYTF
D gene: .; clone size: .; V gene: TRBV12-3/TRBV12-4; J gene: TRBJ2-3; CDR3 DNA: TGTGCCAGCAGTTCAAGTGGATCACCAGATACGCAGTATTTT; CDR3 protein: CASSSSGSPDTQYF
D gene: .; clone size: many; V gene: TRBV13; J gene: TRBJ2-1; CDR3 DNA: TGTGCCAGCAGCACTAGGACCGGCGACAATGAGCAGTTCTTC; CDR3 protein: CASSTRTGDNEQFF
D gene: TRBD1; clone size: .; V gene: TRBV28; J gene: TRBJ2-4; CDR3 DNA: TGTGCCAGCAGTCCGAGTTTGAGGACAGGGGACATTCAGTACTTC; CDR3 protein: CASSPSLRTGDIQYF
D gene: .; clone size: .; V gene: TRBV7-9; J gene: TRBJ2-3; CDR3 DNA: TGTGCCAGCGGACTCCGGACCCTCTACACAGATACGCAGTATTTT; CDR3 protein: CASGLRTLYTDTQYF
D gene: .; clone size: .; V gene: TRBV19; J gene: TRBJ1-5; CDR3 DNA: TGTGCCAGTACCCCCACACCGGGGCAGCCCCAGCATTTT; CDR3 protein: CASTPTPGQPQHF
D gene: .; clone size: few; V gene: TRBV27; J gene: TRBJ2-7; CDR3 DNA: TGTGCCAGCAGCAGCTACCCCGACAGGTACTACGAGCAGTACTTC; CDR3 protein: CASSSYPDRYYEQYF
D gene: .; clone size: .; V gene: TRBV7-9; J gene: TRBJ1-1; CDR3 DNA: TGTGCCAGCAGCTTAGCCACTTTGAACACTGAAGCTTTCTTT; CDR3 protein: CASSLATLNTEAFF
D gene: .; clone size: .; V gene: TRBV27; J gene: TRBJ1-1; CDR3 DNA: TGTGCCAGCAGTTTATTCTCACACACTGAAGCTTTCTTT; CDR3 protein: CASSLFSHTEAFF
D gene: TRBD2; clone size: few; V gene: TRBV4-1; J gene: TRBJ2-5; CDR3 DNA: TGCGCCAGCAGCCGAACTAGCGGGAGGGCCTTTGGGGAGACCCAGTACTTC; CDR3 protein: CASSRTSGRAFGETQYF
D gene: .; clone size: .; V gene: TRBV28; J gene: TRBJ1-2; CDR3 DNA: TGTGCCAGCAGTTTTTGGGAATCTCCGAGGGTAGGGTTCGACTATGGCTACACCTTC; CDR3 protein: CASSFWESPRVGFDYGYTF
D gene: .; clone size: .; V gene: TRBV7-9; J gene: TRBJ1-2; CDR3 DNA: TGTGTCAGCAGCTTAGGGGTTTCGGAGGGATTTCTCTATGGCTACACCTTC; CDR3 protein: CVSSLGVSEGFLYGYTF
D gene: TRBD2; clone size: .; V gene: TRBV20-1; J gene: TRBJ2-3; CDR3 DNA: TGCAGTGTTGTTAGACTAGCGGGACACCACCGAGGGTCGCAGTATTTT; CDR3 protein: CSVVRLAGHHRGSQYF
D gene: TRBD1; clone size: few; V gene: TRBV7-3; J gene: TRBJ2-1; CDR3 DNA: TGTGCCAGCAGCTCCCAAGGGGGCGTAATCAATGAGCAGTTCTTC; CDR3 protein: CASSSQGGVINEQFF
D gene: .; clone size: once; V gene: TRBV7-9; J gene: TRBJ2-5; CDR3 DNA: TGTGCCAGCAGTACTATCGGGGCTAGCAAGACCCAGTACTTC; CDR3 protein: CASSTIGASKTQYF
D gene: .; clone size: few; V gene: TRBV11-2; J gene: TRBJ1-2; CDR3 DNA: TGTGCCAGCAGCTTCGGGCCCAGAGGTGGCTACACCTTC; CDR3 protein: CASSFGPRGGYTF
D gene: TRBD2; clone size: few; V gene: TRBV12-3/TRBV12-4; J gene: TRBJ2-7; CDR3 DNA: TGTGCCAGCAGCCCTGGACTAGCGGGAGCCCACGAGCAGTACTTC; CDR3 protein: CASSPGLAGAHEQYF
D gene: .; clone size: few; V gene: TRBV20-1; J gene: TRBJ2-5; CDR3 DNA: TGCAGTGCTGGGAAACAAGAGACCCAGTACTTC; CDR3 protein: CSAGKQETQYF
D gene: .; clone size: few; V gene: TRBV4-1; J gene: TRBJ2-1; CDR3 DNA: TGCGCCAACAGCCAAGTTGAGCGCTACAAGGAGCAGTTCTTC; CDR3 protein: CANSQVERYKEQFF
D gene: .; clone size: few; V gene: TRBV2; J gene: TRBJ1-1; CDR3 DNA: TGTGCCAGCAGTGGTCAGGATTTCACTGAAGCTTTCTTT; CDR3 protein: CASSGQDFTEAFF
D gene: .; clone size: many; V gene: TRBV6-2/TRBV6-3; J gene: TRBJ2-7; CDR3 DNA: TGTGCCAGCAGTTACGTGGTGGGGTCCTACGAGCAGTACTTC; CDR3 protein: CASSYVVGSYEQYF
D gene: .; clone size: .; V gene: TRBV29-1; J gene: TRBJ1-1; CDR3 DNA: TGCAGCGTTGACATGGGGAACACTGAAGCTTTCTTT; CDR3 protein: CSVDMGNTEAFF
D gene: TRBD1; clone size: once; V gene: TRBV7-9; J gene: TRBJ2-7; CDR3 DNA: TGTGCCAGCAGCTTGGGACAGGGGCTTCTCTACGAGCAGTACTTC; CDR3 protein: CASSLGQGLLYEQYF
D gene: TRBD1; clone size: .; V gene: TRBV4-2; J gene: TRBJ2-3; CDR3 DNA: TGTGCCAGCAGCCAAGAGGGACAGGGTGTTTGGAATACGCAGTATTTT; CDR3 protein: CASSQEGQGVWNTQYF
D gene: TRBD1; clone size: many; V gene: TRBV7-9; J gene: TRBJ1-5; CDR3 DNA: TGTGCCAGCAGCCCGCTAGACAGGGGCCTATTCGGGCCCCAGCATTTT; CDR3 protein: CASSPLDRGLFGPQHF
D gene: .; clone size: .; V gene: TRBV15; J gene: TRBJ2-5; CDR3 DNA: TGTGCCACCAGCAGAGCCCCTGGCGAGACCCAGTACTTC; CDR3 protein: CATSRAPGETQYF
D gene: TRBD1; clone size: .; V gene: TRBV7-9; J gene: TRBJ2-7; CDR3 DNA: TGCATGGGACAGGGGGCTTTATCAGACGAGCAGTACTTC; CDR3 protein: CMGQGALSDEQYF
D gene: .; clone size: few; V gene: TRBV20-1; J gene: TRBJ1-1; CDR3 DNA: TGCAGTGCTAGACGGTTAATGAACACTGAAGCTTTCTTT; CDR3 protein: CSARRLMNTEAFF
D gene: .; clone size: .; V gene: TRBV7-3; J gene: TRBJ1-2; CDR3 DNA: TGTGCCAGCAGCTTAATACATGGAGGGGAGGGAGGCTACACCTTC; CDR3 protein: CASSLIHGGEGGYTF
D gene: .; clone size: .; V gene: TRBV20-1; J gene: TRBJ2-3; CDR3 DNA: TGCAGTGCCGCGGACCTAGTAGGAGATACGCAGTATTTT; CDR3 protein: CSAADLVGDTQYF
D gene: .; clone size: few; V gene: TRBV6-6; J gene: TRBJ2-2; CDR3 DNA: TGTGCCAGCTCCCGGGGCCTCGCCACCCCCGGGGAGCTGTTTTTT; CDR3 protein: CASSRGLATPGELFF
D gene: TRBD2; clone size: .; V gene: TRBV7-8; J gene: TRBJ2-5; CDR3 DNA: TGTGCCAGCGTGAAAAGGGAGGGACTAGCGGGTCTTAGGGGGGAGACCCAGTACTTC; CDR3 protein: CASVKREGLAGLRGETQYF
D gene: .; clone size: .; V gene: TRBV4-1; J gene: TRBJ1-2; CDR3 DNA: TGCGCCAGCAGCCAAGTAGGCGGGGGGGATGGCTACACCTTC; CDR3 protein: CASSQVGGGDGYTF
D gene: .; clone size: once; V gene: TRBV4-1; J gene: TRBJ2-3; CDR3 DNA: TGCGCCAGCAGCCAAGCGTCTGGAGATACGCAGTATTTT; CDR3 protein: CASSQASGDTQYF
D gene: .; clone size: few; V gene: TRBV20-1; J gene: TRBJ2-5; CDR3 DNA: TGCAGTGCTAGGGCACAGGCCTTCGGAGAGACCCAGTACTTC; CDR3 protein: CSARAQAFGETQYF
D gene: .; clone size: .; V gene: TRBV12-3/TRBV12-4; J gene: TRBJ2-7; CDR3 DNA: TGTGCCAGCAGCCCTTCCGCTGGAGTCTCCTACGAGCAGTACTTC; CDR3 protein: CASSPSAGVSYEQYF
D gene: .; clone size: few; V gene: TRBV6-1; J gene: TRBJ2-5; CDR3 DNA: TGTGCCAGCAGTGAAGGTCGGTCGGAGACCCAGTACTTC; CDR3 protein: CASSEGRSETQYF
D gene: .; clone size: few; V gene: TRBV9; J gene: TRBJ2-4; CDR3 DNA: TGTGCCAGCAGCGTGGGGGGCTCTACCAAAAACATTCAGTACTTC; CDR3 protein: CASSVGGSTKNIQYF
D gene: TRBD1; clone size: many; V gene: TRBV28; J gene: TRBJ2-5; CDR3 DNA: TGTGCCAGCCGGGACAGAGAGACCCAGTACTTC; CDR3 protein: CASRDRETQYF
D gene: .; clone size: .; V gene: TRBV27; J gene: TRBJ2-1; CDR3 DNA: TGTGCCAGCAGTTTATCGGCAGGTCACAATGAGCAGTTCTTC; CDR3 protein: CASSLSAGHNEQFF